One and the same sample provided the 2 T cell receptor beta chains below, sequenced in a study of blood T cell repertoires in COVID-19. The assay was immunoSEQ multiplex PCR, and TCRdb's table has in-frame clones only and misses some. The table shows fewer than 300,000 clones, with 86% occurring only once. Input material: peripheral blood. These receptors were obtained from a man aged 35-49 years who had recovered from COVID-19.

The rearrangement links TRBV11-2 to TRBJ2-7, with unresolved D. The CDR3 runs to 12 residues. With 2 bases removed from V and 2 bases from J, the gap between germline ends came to 4 bases. CDR1 is SGHAT, CDR2 FQNNGV, per germline. CDR3 in DNA: TGTGCCAGCAGCTTACTTCCCTACGAGCAGTACTTC. Translation gives CASSLLPYEQYF.

This chain joins TRBV10-2 and TRBJ2-3, with TRBD2 matching over 11 bases. Trimming cost V 4 bases and J 0 bases; bases outside gene matches: 3. The CDR3 contains 16 residues. The germline V gene encodes CDR1 WSHSY and CDR2 SAAADI. Written as DNA, the CDR3 is TGCGCCAGCAGTGGTACTAGCGGGAGAAGCACAGATACGCAGTATTTT. Amino acids: CASSGTSGRSTDTQYF.